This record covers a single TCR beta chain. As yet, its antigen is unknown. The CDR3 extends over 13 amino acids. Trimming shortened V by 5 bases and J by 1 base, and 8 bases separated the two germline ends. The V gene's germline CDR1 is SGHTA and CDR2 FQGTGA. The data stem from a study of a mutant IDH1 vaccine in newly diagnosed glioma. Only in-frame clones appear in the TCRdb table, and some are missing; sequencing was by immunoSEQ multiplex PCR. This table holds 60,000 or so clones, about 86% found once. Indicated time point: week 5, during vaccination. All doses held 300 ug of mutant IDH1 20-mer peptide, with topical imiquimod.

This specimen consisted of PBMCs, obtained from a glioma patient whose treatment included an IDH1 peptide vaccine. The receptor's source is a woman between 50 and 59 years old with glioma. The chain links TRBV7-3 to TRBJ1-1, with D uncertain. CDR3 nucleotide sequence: TGTGCCAGCAGCCCCGGGCAGAACACTGAAGCTTTCTTT. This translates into CASSPGQNTEAFF.